The text below deals with one T cell receptor (beta chain). Its antigen remains undetermined. No clone much larger than this one lies a single base away; base qualities are absent. The germline V end is reduced by 5 bases and the J end by 5 bases; junction bases left unmatched: 8. Including the terminal cysteine and phenylalanine, the CDR3 comprises 15 residues. Only the CDR3 region is kept as DNA, spanning 45 bases read in frame from base 1. Per the germline V gene (reference sequence), GTSNPN is the CDR1 and SVGIG is the CDR2. The cohort was made up of roughly 670 healthy bone marrow donors. Cohort members were all nominally healthy when sampled, although unrecorded immune exposures were likely present. The donor tested CMV seronegative, placing the donor among the roughly 350 seronegative members of the cohort. Every donor gave a peripheral blood sample, and the peripheral blood mononuclear cells from that sample were used for TCR beta sequencing. Genomic DNA extraction from the blood cell samples was performed with the Qiagen DNeasy Blood Extraction Kit.

The sample is drawn from a study of cytomegalovirus exposure and HLA in healthy donors (dated by TCRdb to 2017 to 2019). The study in broad terms: An earlier analysis of under 600 of the donors reported approximately 290 Gb of sequence data and 117 million unique TCR beta sequences from 150 million to 200 million T cells. Approximately 300 gigabases of sequencing data and tens of millions of unique TCR sequences were included in an early release covering roughly 600 HLA-typed donors. Of the roughly 400 genotyped donors, 65% to 90% fell in the genetic ancestry cluster associated with self-reported Caucasian donors. The aim of the study was to test whether cataloging public T cell receptors could identify signatures of past pathogen exposure. Using immunosequencing, the study profiled T cell repertoires from about 610 subjects and related those repertoires to cytomegalovirus serostatus. Besides the first cohort of about 730 subjects, a separate validation cohort made up of 90 to 150 different subjects was used. To predict cytomegalovirus infection status, the study combined high-throughput TCR immunosequencing, statistical association of individual TCRs with disease status, and machine learning. To study patterns of TCR occurrence, a later analysis re-analyzed previously published TCR beta repertoires from 700 or so donors and added high-resolution HLA genotyping. Rather than using new phenotypic data, the later analysis identified candidate immune exposures from TCR beta sequences and from how often those sequences occurred across donors. An earlier analysis of 500 to 650 of the donors applied high-throughput TCR beta sequencing to assess whether each TCR beta V gene segment acted as functional or pseudogenic. Alongside the repertoire data, information on donor age, sex, ethnicity and CMV serostatus was compiled. A later genetic analysis took genome-wide SNP genotypes for about 65% of the 666 donors and used that subset as a discovery cohort. Every repertoire in the discovery cohort had been generated on one and the same sequencing platform. Both class I and class II loci were covered by HLA typing, at four-digit resolution. The number of typed donors differed by locus: about 620-630 for A, B, C, DRB1 and DQB1; 500 to 550 for DQA1; 606 for DPA1; and 400 to 480 for DPB1. Several DR-DQ haplotypes were treated as single units for association and clustering because of strong linkage in the cohort. On average, over 200,000 unique TCR beta nucleotide sequences were sequenced per donor among several hundred genotyped donors of the cohort, with approximately 18% of those sequences being non-productive. Broader findings and caveats from the paper: A later analysis reported that several top co-occurrence clusters appeared linked to parvovirus B19, influenza, CMV and Epstein-Barr virus. Linkage disequilibrium might explain the correlated functional status among segregating V segments, but an unknown experimental factor could not be ruled out. The classifier was reported to diagnose cytomegalovirus status with high specificity and sensitivity in both the original cohort and the validation cohort. Because some donors lacked HLA typing at each locus, the association tests relied only on the typed subset. In a later analysis, TCR association rates were found to vary across HLA loci, with the most associated TCRs seen for DRB1 alleles and the fewest for HLA-C alleles. A group of highly shared sequence variants was considered likely to be a technical artifact of the sequencing pipeline. In a later genetic analysis, a missense DCLRE1C variant was associated with V-gene and J-gene trimming of TCR beta chains, and the association was replicated in an independent cohort. CMV serostatus was the only immune exposure information available for the cohort. The 87-base-pair reads could not distinguish some IMGT-functional V segments, including TRBV6-2 and TRBV6-3, so those segments were excluded. Broadly in line with IMGT annotations, most TCR beta V segments showed up in productive rearrangements about 87% or about 30% of the time in an earlier analysis of approximately 600 of the donors. In vitro tests confirmed that a few of the cytomegalovirus-associated TCR beta chains recognize cytomegalovirus antigens. According to the authors, the approach could potentially be generalized to other disease states and immunological phenotypes. In a later analysis, some 17,000 TCR beta sequences were associated with specific HLA alleles at a false discovery rate of 0.05. Across donors, most TCR sequences were observed very rarely, whereas some public TCRs were present in many individuals. The study gave a list of more than 150 TCR beta chains associated with cytomegalovirus. A further reported finding was that TCR beta sequences accurately predicted the HLA-A and HLA-B alleles for most subjects in the first cohort. Compared with equally common non-associated chains, HLA-associated TCR beta chains in a later analysis were more clonally expanded and had lower generation probabilities. When HLA alleles, especially DR and DQ, strongly co-occurred, attributing TCR associations to individual alleles was difficult. The cohort was sequenced for TCR beta chains only, and without alpha or paired-chain data the features that could be detected were limited. According to a later analysis, most CMV-associated TCR beta chains appeared to be HLA-restricted, and the HLA associations seemed to be driven largely by CMV exposure. The earlier analysis of a few hundred of the donors excluded seventeen rarely observed V segments, including chromosome 9 orphons, because counts were too low. Compared with the approximately 670-donor mean, donors in an Asian-associated ancestry cluster had fewer N-insertions in productive TCRs, according to a later genetic analysis. Presence/absence analyses assumed roughly uniform sequencing depth across donors, an assumption that may not hold.

The library was generated by the immunoSEQ multiplex PCR assay. The multiplex PCR relied on a mix of 60 forward primers for TCR Vbeta segments and 13 reverse primers for TCR Jbeta segments. Amplification of the CDR3 region of rearranged TCR beta genes was performed with a multiplex PCR assay on genomic DNA. The Illumina HiSeq System was used to sequence the amplified TCR beta libraries as 87-base-pair reads. On the study's bioinformatics: Across the 500 to 700 repertoires, a later analysis counted tens of millions of unique TCR beta chains, around 10 million of which were shared by at least two donors. To remove PCR and sequencing errors, raw reads were error-corrected and collapsed into unique sequences using a nearest-neighbor algorithm that merged closely related sequences. To assign V, D and J gene segments, CDR3 sequences were aligned to IMGT reference sequences. Each retained sequence needed at least a six-nucleotide match to both a V gene segment and a J gene segment. Rearrangements were called productive when the CDR3 lacked stop codons and stayed in frame with V and J; all others were non-productive. CDR3 was defined according to IMGT convention as the region running from the second conserved V-encoded cysteine to the conserved J-encoded phenylalanine. The earlier analysis of about 590 of the donors excluded sequences that lacked an unambiguous match to a single V gene segment. In an earlier analysis of some 590 of the donors, V segments were called functional above 56.7% productive rearrangements and were called segregating when the between-donor standard deviation exceeded 5%. A statistical classification framework was developed to diagnose cytomegalovirus status using the catalog of TCR beta chain sequences. In a later analysis, TCR nucleotide sequences were compared against IMGT/GENE-DB human TR gene sequences so that V and J genes could be assigned. A later analysis assigned CDR3 sequences and most-parsimonious VDJ recombination scenarios with the TCRdist pipeline. In a later analysis, every TCR beta chain was defined by the combination of its CDR3 amino acid sequence and its V-gene family, and reads without a unique V-gene family were dropped. A later analysis removed several hundred highly shared, low-generation-probability nucleotide sequences to deal with suspected cross-contamination and a sequencing artifact. For each public chain, a later analysis derived a clonal expansion index from normalized ranks of inferred template counts within each repertoire. A later analysis computed generation probabilities with a VDJ recombination model fitted to out-of-frame rearrangements, and checked the results against IGoR. In a later analysis, hypergeometric tests were used to score TCR-TCR, TCR-HLA and TCR-CMV co-occurrence, with a repertoire-size bias correction applied to TCR pairs. False discovery rates were estimated in a later analysis by permuting HLA or CMV assignments 20 times. A later analysis grouped co-occurring TCRs with DBSCAN, adding TCRdist sequence similarity when clustering within HLA-allele-positive subsets. For co-occurrence clustering, repertoires with fewer than 30,000 or more than 120,000 public chains were excluded, along with a handful of repertoires with anomalous nucleotide sharing. The immuneACCESS repertoire file appears here via TCRdb, limited to in-frame rearrangements. These files lack a portion of the clones; in checked studies, under half of the deficit traces to unresolved V genes, and the cause of the others is not known. For V, J and clone size, that table is used; D and trimming come from the DNA. The sample table holds 55,000 or so clones, of which 73% were seen once. The top ten constitute around 3.1% of the sample.

What was sequenced was PBMCs. Here the chain combines TRBV30 and TRBJ2-3; TRBD2 lines up with 12 middle nucleotides. This clonotype was obtained from a man between 18 and 29 years old in good health and CMV-seronegative. The CDR3 reads CAWERRLAGVDTQYF. The DNA sequence is given as TGTGCCTGGGAACGTCGACTAGCGGGAGTAGATACGCAGTATTTT.